One and the same sample provided the 9 T cell receptor beta chains below, sequenced in a study of CD8 T cells in Susac syndrome. RNA amounts of roughly 0.45 to 1 ug underwent reverse transcription with random hexamers. TCRdb re-called the immunoSEQ multiplex PCR reads through MiXCR, storing one row per CDR3 protein. The table records 250,000 to 300,000 distinct CDR3 sequences, about 82% of them present only once. The sequencing input was CD8+ T cells from PBMCs. The receptors shown here come from a human donor with multiple sclerosis.

The chain carries TRBV10-1 and TRBJ2-1; 7 positions agree with TRBD2. From germline, CDR1 is WNHNN and CDR2 SYGVQD (reference sequence). CDR3 size: 15 residues. J was trimmed by 8 bases and V by 4 bases; bases with no gene match: 11. The CDR3 nucleotides are TGCGCCAGCAGTGCCGGGTCGGGAGGTCTACATGAGCAGTTCTTC. Protein sequence: CASSAGSGGLHEQFF.

V and J are TRBV5-8 and TRBJ1-2; D may be TRBD1 (6 bases). This CDR3 spans 15 amino acids. V gave up 4 bases and J gave up 4 bases, with 17 bases separating them. Germline CDR1 SGHTS, CDR2 YDEGEE. The DNA for the CDR3 is TGTGCCAGCAGCCCCGAATTACAGGGAGCCTATGGCTACACCTTC. As protein: CASSPELQGAYGYTF.

The chain carries TRBV4-1 and TRBJ2-2; D could derive from TRBD1 or TRBD2 (6 bases each). The germline V gene encodes CDR1 MGHRA and CDR2 YSYEKL. The V and J ends lost 1 base and 10 bases respectively, with 16 bases between them. CDR3 size: 15 residues. In DNA form, the CDR3 reads TGCGCCAGCAGCCAAGTAATAGGGGGGTTGACGGAGCTGTTTTTT. Translation: CASSQVIGGLTELFF.

The chain uses TRBV20-1 and TRBJ2-7, with a weak D call TRBD2 (6 bases). The V gene lost 0 bases and the J gene lost 7 bases, with 16 bases spanning the gap. This CDR3 has 14 residues. From germline, CDR1 is DFQATT and CDR2 SNEGSKA (reference sequence). The CDR3 here is CSAREPWEEREQYF. The CDR3 bases are TGCAGTGCTAGAGAACCCTGGGAGGAGAGGGAGCAGTACTTC.

The chain is built from TRBV12-3 or TRBV12-4 and TRBJ2-5; D gene ambiguous. This CDR3 has 11 residues. V was cut by 3 bases and J by 5 bases, with 4 bases left in between. CDR3 sequence reads: CASSFSETQYF. The CDR3 bases are TGTGCCAGCAGTTTTTCGGAGACCCAGTACTTC.

The chain recombines TRBV11-2 with TRBJ2-2; perhaps TRBD1 as D (6 bases). This CDR3 region has 14 residues. Germline lookup yields CDR1 SGHAT and CDR2 FQNNGV. Trimming left V 2 bases short and J 6 bases short, with 10 bases between. CDR3 amino acids: CASSLTGFPGELFF. DNA for the CDR3: TGTGCCAGCAGCTTAACAGGGTTCCCCGGGGAGCTGTTTTTT.

The chain combines TRBV28 with TRBJ2-4; 7 nucleotides match TRBD2. The ends lost 3 bases at V and 7 bases at J; junction bases unmatched: 3. This CDR3 is built from 13 residues. Germline values: CDR1 MDHEN, CDR2 SYDVKM. CDR3 loop: CASSLRERNIQYF. Here the CDR3 DNA reads TGTGCCAGCAGTTTGCGGGAGCGGAACATTCAGTACTTC.

The chain recombines TRBV7-8 with TRBJ2-1; TRBD2 matches at 10 bases. Germline V CDR1 and CDR2: SGHVS, FQNEAQ. The ends lost 3 bases at V and 9 bases at J; junction bases unmatched: 17. The CDR3 totals 18 residues. The CDR3 region is CASSLVGLPGLAVGEQFF. As DNA, the CDR3 is TGTGCCAGCAGCTTGGTGGGACTACCCGGACTAGCGGTTGGTGAGCAGTTCTTC. The whole variable domain, remainder taken from reference TRBV7-8 and TRBJ2-1, is GAGVSQSPRYKVAKRGQDVALRCDPISGHVSLFWYQQALGQGPEFLTYFQNEAQLDKSGLPSDRFFAERPEGSVSTLKIQRTQQEDSAVYLCASSLVGLPGLAVGEQFFGPGTRLTVL.

The chain employs TRBV27 and TRBJ2-3; 15 bases align to TRBD2. Looked up from germline, CDR1 is MNHEY and CDR2 is SMNVEV (reference sequence). The CDR3 extends over 17 amino acids. V lost 5 bases, J lost 4 bases, and 7 bases stayed unmatched. In DNA form, the CDR3 reads TGTGCCAGCAGTCCATTTGGACTAGCGGGAGGGCCAGATACGCAGTATTTT. Its translation: CASSPFGLAGGPDTQYF.